The clone carrying this TCR beta chain was recorded once. The antigen is not known. The sample comes from a study of blood T cells in healthy people across ages. The study's findings and limits: The unknown donor CMV status may have confounded expanded clonotype changes.

Then a second PCR, running roughly 6 to 11 cycles, was carried out with a sample-barcoded 5' primer and a J-beta primer mix. Using its own MiXCR run on the 5' RACE reads, TCRdb lists one record per CDR3 protein. This sample has about 830,000 distinct CDR3 sequences, with around 68% found just once. V lost 5 bases and J lost 3; bases outside the gene matches: 9. Germline V gene sequence: CDR1 SGHTA, CDR2 FQGNSA. CDR3 size: 15 residues. J is TRBJ2-5 and V is TRBV7-2; 7 nucleotides line up with TRBD1. The sample comprised blood. The receptor was derived from a man in his thirties or forties in good health. CDR3 sequence (DNA): TGTGCCAGCAGCCCGACCGGGACAGACAAAGAGACCCAGTACTTC. As protein: CASSPTGTDKETQYF. The full variable domain, completed using reference TRBV7-2 and TRBJ2-5, is GAGVSQSPSNKVTEKGKDVELRCDPISGHTALYWYRQSLGQGLEFLIYFQGNSAPDKSGLPSDRFSAERTGGSVSTLTIQRTQQEDSAVYLCASSPTGTDKETQYFGPGTRLLVL.